This T cell receptor beta chain was identified in a study of T cells after yellow fever vaccination. The CDR3 consists of 17 residues. Germline V CDR1 and CDR2: DFQATT, SNEGSKA (reference sequence). The V segment lost 3 bases and the J segment 0 bases; nucleotides outside the gene matches: 9. This clonotype was seen a handful of times. By 5'RACE template switching, TCR cDNA was produced, with a universal primer site and UMIs added in the process. TCRdb passed the 5' RACE reads through MiXCR, listing each CDR3 protein once. The sample has 500,000 to 650,000 distinct CDR3 sequences, approximately 13% seen once.

The clonotype comes from a man aged 25 to 45 who received the YFV17D yellow fever vaccine. The sequences come from PBMCs, collected on the day of the yellow fever booster vaccination. The rearrangement uses TRBV20-1 and TRBJ2-1; TRBD2 matches at 9 bases. As DNA, the CDR3 is TGCAGTGCTAGGGGGCTAGCGGGGTGGAGCTCCTACAATGAGCAGTTCTTC. The encoded protein is CSARGLAGWSSYNEQFF.